What follows are 25 T cell receptor beta chains derived from one specimen sequenced in a study of beta chain features in type 1 diabetes (dated by TCRdb to the late 2010s). These receptors have no identified antigens. The library was built by means of the immunoSEQ multiplex PCR assay. The High Capacity cDNA Reverse Transcription Kit was used to reverse transcribe all of the isolated RNA, meaning that expressed TCRB transcripts were what got sequenced. TCRdb obtained this table from immuneACCESS and retained in-frame rearrangements with V and J assigned. These tables miss some clones; where compared with another copy, unresolved V genes account for less than half of the shortfall, and the remainder is unexplained. For this sample the table gives about 250,000 clones, of which 11% were detected only once. The ten largest make up about 0.018% of the sample. What the authors observed across the whole study: Type 1 diabetes patients showed a moderate but significant shortening of TCRB CDR3 length in all four CD4+ subsets.

Sequenced sample: naive CD4+ T cells from blood. The sample's cell subset or site label, in plain terms: true naive CD4+ T cells. These receptors were taken from a man aged 25-40 years with type 1 diabetes.

This clone appeared a few times. This rearrangement joins TRBV29-1 to TRBJ2-7; 9 bases fit TRBD1. Germline CDR1 and CDR2: SQVTM and ANQGSEA. CDR3 length: 13 amino acids. Trimming removed 6 bases from V and 4 bases from J; junction bases left unmatched: 7. As DNA, the CDR3 is TGCAGCGTCGATCCGGGACAGGGTTACGAGCAGTACTTC. It codes for CSVDPGQGYEQYF.

This rearrangement joins TRBV10-3 to TRBJ2-1, with TRBD2 matching over 12 bases. Germline V gives CDR1 ENHRY, CDR2 SYGVKD. CDR3 length: 15 amino acids. Trimming cost V 7 bases and J 8 bases; bases outside gene matches: 9. CDR3 region: CAITGLAGRRDEQFF. The CDR3 DNA is TGTGCCATCACCGGACTAGCGGGGCGCCGGGATGAGCAGTTCTTC.

The rearrangement joins TRBV5-6 to TRBJ2-1; tentative D call: TRBD2 (6 bases). CDR3 length equals 16 residues. V was clipped by 3 bases and J by 3 bases, with 16 bases between them. The germline CDR1 and CDR2 sequences are SGHDT and YYEEEE. The DNA of the CDR3 is TGTGCCAGCAGCTCCGAGGGACTTACTGGCTACAATGAGCAGTTCTTC. This encodes CASSSEGLTGYNEQFF.

V usage is TRBV7-2 and J usage is TRBJ2-1; D is perhaps TRBD2 (5 bases). The CDR3 contains 13 residues. The germline V and J ends were trimmed by 1 base and 9 bases, with 10 bases remaining between them. Germline V gene sequence: CDR1 SGHTA, CDR2 FQGNSA. CDR3 DNA: TGTGCCAGCAGCTTAGTGAGGGATGGTGAGCAGTTCTTC. Protein: CASSLVRDGEQFF.

This clone was recorded only once. The CDR3 sequence is CASSFQGSGSYEQYF. Here the CDR3 DNA reads TGTGCCAGCAGTTTTCAGGGGTCCGGCTCCTACGAGCAGTACTTC. J is TRBJ2-7 and V is TRBV27; the D gene is possibly TRBD1 (6 bases). Germline CDR1 MNHEY, CDR2 SMNVEV (reference sequence). The CDR3 consists of 15 residues. V was cut by 3 bases and J by 0 bases, with 12 bases left in between.

The J gene is TRBJ2-1, the V gene TRBV4-1; tentative D call: TRBD1 (6 bases). CDR3 length equals 16 residues. V lost 1 base, J lost 8 bases, and 18 bases lay in between. Germline-derived CDR1 and CDR2 are MGHRA and YSYEKL. The DNA for the CDR3 is TGCGCCAGCAGCCAAGGGGGGCCAAGAGGTCGCTATGAGCAGTTCTTC. Translated, it gives CASSQGGPRGRYEQFF.

V and J are TRBV4-3 and TRBJ2-5; 7 bases fit TRBD1. The CDR3 has 13 residues. J lost 5 bases, V lost 4 bases, and 4 bases had no gene match. Per germline, CDR1 LGHNA and CDR2 YSLEER. The CDR3 region has the DNA TGCGCCAGCAGCCTGGCCAGGGGGGAGACCCAGTACTTC. This codes for CASSLARGETQYF.

This clone was counted between two and nine times. The chain couples TRBV5-1 to TRBJ1-2; maybe TRBD1 (6 bases). Germline lookup yields CDR1 SGHRS and CDR2 YFSETQ. V was cut by 0 bases and J by 7 bases, with 16 bases left in between. CDR3 length: 15 residues. CDR3 coding DNA: TGCGCCAGCAGCTTGGAGCTTAGAACAGGGAGTGGCTACACCTTC. It is translated as CASSLELRTGSGYTF.

The chain employs TRBV6-1 and TRBJ2-7; no clear D. Germline V lookup: CDR1 MNHNS, CDR2 SASEGT. This CDR3 contains 11 residues. Trimming cost V 2 bases and J 4 bases, with 3 bases left between them. CDR3 DNA: TGTGCCAGCAGTGAATCTTACGAGCAGTACTTC. It specifies CASSESYEQYF.

The V and J genes are TRBV6-4 and TRBJ2-1; 7 bases match TRBD1. With V trimmed by 2 bases and J by 3 bases, 1 base remained unmatched. The CDR3 is 14 amino acids. Germline CDR1 and CDR2: MRHNA and SNTAGT. CDR3 in DNA: TGTGCCAGCAGTGACAGACAGGGCTACAATGAGCAGTTCTTC. It is translated as CASSDRQGYNEQFF.

Only a few counts were recorded for this clone. This rearrangement joins TRBV2 to TRBJ1-1; TRBD1 aligns across 8 bases. Trimming removed 4 bases from V and 5 bases from J; junction bases left unmatched: 3. From germline, CDR1 is SNHLY and CDR2 FYNNEI. This CDR3 spans 13 amino acids. The CDR3 DNA reads TGTGCCAGCAGTGGGACAGGGAAGACTGAAGCTTTCTTT. Translated, it gives CASSGTGKTEAFF.

V and J are TRBV7-2 and TRBJ2-3; 9 bases line up with TRBD1. The CDR3 is 15 amino acids. Germline values: CDR1 SGHTA, CDR2 FQGNSA. V was clipped by 6 bases and J by 4 bases; unmatched bases: 8. CDR3 in amino acids: CASRSPGQGSDTQYF. CDR3 nucleotide sequence: TGTGCCAGCAGGTCGCCGGGACAGGGATCAGATACGCAGTATTTT.

DNA for the CDR3: TGCGCCAGTACTACCGGGACAGCGCAAGAGACCCAGTACTTC. Translated, it gives CASTTGTAQETQYF. V gene TRBV5-1 combines with J gene TRBJ2-5, with 7 bases matching TRBD1. This CDR3 spans 14 amino acids. Looked up from germline, CDR1 is SGHRS and CDR2 is YFSETQ. Losses at the gene ends were 8 bases for V and 2 bases for J; bases not matched to a gene: 9.

This clone was picked up a small number of times. The V and J genes are TRBV7-3 and TRBJ1-2; D is unresolved. Trimming took 0 bases from V and 6 from J, leaving 8 bases between them. Germline CDR1 SGHTA, CDR2 FQGTGA. There are 13 residues in the CDR3. CDR3 nucleotides: TGTGCCAGCAGCTTAACCGCCGGGGATGGCTACACCTTC. Amino acid sequence: CASSLTAGDGYTF.

The sample holds a few counts of this clone. V and J are TRBV18 and TRBJ2-3; a weak D match, TRBD2 (6 bases). The germline gives CDR1 KGHSH, CDR2 LQKENI. This CDR3 region has 13 residues. Trimming stripped 2 bases from V and 6 bases from J, with 9 bases between. The CDR3 loop is CASSPSSVDTQYF. The CDR3 region has the DNA TGTGCCAGCTCACCATCTAGCGTCGATACGCAGTATTTT.

A few counts support this clone. V gene TRBV4-2 combines with J gene TRBJ1-1; D gene unclear. Looked up from germline, CDR1 is LGHNA and CDR2 is YNFKEQ. The CDR3 is 12 residues long. Trimming removed 0 bases at V and 6 bases at J, with 5 bases between. The CDR3, as DNA: TGTGCCAGCAGCCAAGAGGCAGCTGAAGCTTTCTTT. Its translation: CASSQEAAEAFF.

This chain links TRBV4-1 with TRBJ1-2; 12 bases map to TRBD1. This CDR3 is built from 16 residues. Germline V gene sequence: CDR1 MGHRA, CDR2 YSYEKL. V gave up 0 bases and J gave up 4 bases; unmatched junction bases: 3. The DNA of the CDR3 is TGCGCCAGCAGCCAAGAAGGGGACAGGGGGCTCTATGGCTACACCTTC. It encodes CASSQEGDRGLYGYTF.

V gene TRBV2 combines with J gene TRBJ1-6; possibly TRBD1 for D (5 bases). The CDR3 spans 13 residues. V lost 7 bases and J lost 10, with 14 bases in between. The germline V gene encodes CDR1 SNHLY and CDR2 FYNNEI. The CDR3 region is CASNDRRVSPLHF. The CDR3 DNA reads TGTGCCAGCAATGACAGACGGGTATCACCCCTCCACTTT.

This clone was seen a handful of times. The rearrangement joins TRBV5-1 to TRBJ2-5; 7 bases are a match to TRBD2. J was trimmed by 3 bases and V by 4 bases; bases with no gene match: 6. Per the germline V gene, CDR1 is SGHRS and CDR2 is YFSETQ. CDR3 length: 14 residues. CDR3 amino acids: CASSLSGTKETQYF. As DNA, the CDR3 is TGCGCCAGCAGCCTATCCGGGACTAAAGAGACCCAGTACTTC.

This clone was seen a handful of times. The chain has TRBV6-6 and TRBJ2-3; a weak D match, TRBD1 (6 bases). V lost 6 bases and J 5 bases, leaving 12 bases between the germline ends. The CDR3 sequence is 13 residues long. CDR1 and CDR2 from the germline V gene are MNHNY and SVGAGI (reference sequence). CDR3 residues: CASSITGKDTQYF. The CDR3 DNA reads TGTGCCAGCAGCATAACAGGGAAAGATACGCAGTATTTT.

This clone was observed a handful of times. The chain links TRBV6-6 to TRBJ2-5, with TRBD1 as a possible D gene (6 bases). The DNA end is more similar to TRBJ2-7, so the J call may be wrong. The germline V gene has CDR1 MNHNY and CDR2 SVGAGI (reference sequence). The CDR3 has 13 residues. CDR3 amino acids: CASSYSTGYEQYF. CDR3 DNA sequence: TGTGCCAGCAGTTATTCAACAGGGTACGAGCAGTACTTC.

This clone has more than one count but fewer than ten. CDR3 DNA: TGTGCCAGCAGCCGGACAGGTTTAAACTATGGCTACACCTTC. As protein: CASSRTGLNYGYTF. The chain couples TRBV4-2 to TRBJ1-2; 7 nucleotides agree with TRBD1. CDR3 size: 14 residues. Looked up from germline, CDR1 is LGHNA and CDR2 is YNFKEQ. The V gene end was trimmed by 4 bases and the J gene end by 2 bases; junction bases not matched to a gene: 4.

The V gene is TRBV2, the J gene TRBJ1-1; tentatively, D is TRBD1 (5 bases). CDR1 SNHLY and CDR2 FYNNEI come from the germline V gene. This CDR3 spans 13 amino acids. With 6 bases removed from V and 1 base from J, the gap between germline ends came to 9 bases. The CDR3 coding sequence is TGTGCCAGCAGAACGGGGGAGAACACTGAAGCTTTCTTT. Translation: CASRTGENTEAFF.

The CDR3 sequence is CASSVGGAADTQYF. CDR3 DNA: TGTGCCAGCAGCGTAGGGGGAGCTGCAGATACGCAGTATTTT. This sequence joins TRBV9 and TRBJ2-3; D is perhaps TRBD2 (5 bases). The germline CDR1 and CDR2 sequences are SGDLS and YYNGEE. The V end was cut by 0 bases, the J end by 4 bases, with 9 bases between. This CDR3 region has 14 residues.

The chain carries TRBV9 and TRBJ1-1, with D tentatively TRBD1 (5 bases). Trimming took off 0 bases at V and 0 bases at J, with 9 bases between the two ends. CDR1 is SGDLS and CDR2 is YYNGEE in the germline V gene. The CDR3 totals 15 residues. CDR3 in DNA: TGTGCCAGCAGCGTAGAGGGGCGGATGAACACTGAAGCTTTCTTT. Its protein is CASSVEGRMNTEAFF.